This paragraph reports one TCR beta chain. Antigen unknown. Ranging in age from about 6 to 100, the donors were healthy Caucasian individuals from Russia. V was shortened by 3 bases and J by 7 bases, with 21 bases between the two germline ends. The length of the CDR3 is 15 residues. The germline V gene encodes CDR1 DFQATT and CDR2 SNEGSKA (reference sequence). This sample was included in a study of blood T cells in healthy people across ages. Findings and caveats of the study: Conclusively comparing naive with antigen-experienced cells was impossible with unsorted PBMCs. The recorded TCR beta diversity per million T cells decreased in a roughly linear manner with age.

Through a sample-barcoded 5' primer and a J-beta primer mix, a second PCR was run for about 7 to 12 cycles. TCRdb reprocessed the 5' RACE reads with MiXCR, giving one entry per CDR3 protein. This sample has more than 700,000 distinct CDR3 sequences; roughly 50% occur once, and the top ten carry approximately 41%. The sample consisted of blood. This clonotype was sampled from a man older than 75 in good health. The rearrangement joins TRBV20-1 to TRBJ1-1; D perhaps matches TRBD1 (5 bases). For the CDR3, the DNA is TGCAGTGCTAGTGCCTTTGCACACAGTACAGGTGAAGCTTTCTTT. Protein sequence: CSASAFAHSTGEAFF.